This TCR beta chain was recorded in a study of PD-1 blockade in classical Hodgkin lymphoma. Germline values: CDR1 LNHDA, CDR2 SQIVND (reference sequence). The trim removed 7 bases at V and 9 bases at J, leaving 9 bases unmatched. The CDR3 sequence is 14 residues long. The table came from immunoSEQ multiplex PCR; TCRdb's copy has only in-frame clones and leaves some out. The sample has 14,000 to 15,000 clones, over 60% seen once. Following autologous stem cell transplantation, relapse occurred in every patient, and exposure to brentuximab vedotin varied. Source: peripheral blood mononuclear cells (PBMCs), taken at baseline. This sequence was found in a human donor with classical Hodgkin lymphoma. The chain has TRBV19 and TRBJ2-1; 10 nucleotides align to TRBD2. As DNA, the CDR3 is TGTGCCAGTACTGAACTAGCGGGAACTGCTGAGCAGTTCTTC. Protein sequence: CASTELAGTAEQFF.